This T cell receptor (beta chain) was identified in a study of resident and recirculating memory T cells in vitiligo. J gave up 0 bases and V 0 bases, and 5 bases lay outside the gene matches. The CDR3 has 16 amino acids. Germline values: CDR1 SGHTA, CDR2 FQGNSA. Produced via immunoSEQ multiplex PCR; TCRdb's table is partial and in-frame only. The repertoire holds 65,000 to 80,000 clones, just over 90% seen once, with approximately 5.4% in the top ten. The sample taken for sequencing was blood. The sequence came from a male donor with vitiligo. V usage is TRBV7-2 and J usage is TRBJ2-7; 7 bases match TRBD2. CDR3 in amino acids: CASSLASGGSSYEQYF. CDR3 DNA sequence: TGTGCCAGCAGCTTAGCGTCGGGCGGGAGCTCCTACGAGCAGTACTTC.